Below are 24 T cell receptor beta chains sequenced from a single sample in a study of T cells in Graves' hyperthyroidism and ophthalmopathy. Amplification yielded TCR beta CDR3 regions, with RNA transcripts as the source. The TCR CDR3 first-round RT-PCR relied on the HTBI primer set. One entry per CDR3 protein results from TCRdb running MiXCR on the multiplex PCR reads. The data contain about 370,000 distinct CDR3 sequences, roughly 15% of them singletons. The sequenced material came from blood. The receptors here all came from a woman between 55 and 75 years old with Graves' ophthalmopathy.

This clonotype was recorded at least ten times. The CDR3 DNA reads TGTGCCAGCAGCTTAGTCGCGGGAGGGCCGGAGACCCAGTACTTC. Translated: CASSLVAGGPETQYF. The genes are TRBV7-9 and TRBJ2-5; 9 nucleotides align to TRBD2. CDR1 is SEHNR and CDR2 is FQNEAQ in the germline V gene (reference sequence). The CDR3 has 15 residues. The ends lost 1 base at V and 5 bases at J; junction bases unmatched: 5.

This clonotype was observed a few times. The rearrangement uses TRBV27 and TRBJ2-2, with 9 bases that match TRBD1. Trimming removed 3 bases from V and 4 bases from J; junction bases left unmatched: 9. The CDR3 length is 17 residues. CDR1 MNHEY and CDR2 SMNVEV come from the germline V gene (reference sequence). For the CDR3, the DNA is TGTGCCAGCAGTTTTTTTATCGGACAGGGGATCACCGGGGAGCTGTTTTTT. Translation gives CASSFFIGQGITGELFF.

This clonotype was observed a few times. The DNA for the CDR3 is TGTGCCGGGTGGGATGGGAACACTGAAGCTTTCTTT. Protein product: CAGWDGNTEAFF. The V gene is TRBV6-1, the J gene TRBJ1-1, with unresolved D. The ends were cut back, 11 bases at V and 1 base at J, with 11 bases in the middle. Germline V lookup: CDR1 MNHNS, CDR2 SASEGT. The CDR3 is 12 amino acids.

This clonotype was detected only a few times. CDR3 DNA: TGTGCCAGCAGTCACCTGGGGGCGTCTTCCTACAATGAGCAGTTCTTC. Its protein product is CASSHLGASSYNEQFF. The chain joins TRBV28 to TRBJ2-1; TRBD1 might be the D (6 bases). The CDR3 is made up of 16 amino acids. Deletions cut 5 bases from V and 1 base from J, with 15 bases between. Germline V CDR1 and CDR2: MDHEN, SYDVKM.

This clonotype was observed a handful of times. V is TRBV5-6 and J is TRBJ2-3; D ambiguous. Germline V gene lookup returns CDR1 SGHDT and CDR2 YYEEEE. The CDR3 runs 11 residues. With 3 bases removed from V and 6 bases from J, the gap between germline ends came to 5 bases. CDR3 amino acids: CASSYQDTQYF. As DNA, the CDR3 is TGTGCCAGCAGCTATCAGGATACGCAGTATTTT.

The chain recombines TRBV5-1 with TRBJ2-5, with TRBD2 identical over 10 bases. From germline, CDR1 is SGHRS and CDR2 YFSETQ. This CDR3 is built from 16 residues. V was pared by 1 base and J by 2 bases, with 5 bases of the junction left unmatched. CDR3 amino acids: CASSLPSGRGQETQYF. DNA of the CDR3: TGCGCCAGCAGCTTGCCTAGCGGGAGAGGGCAAGAGACCCAGTACTTC.

This clonotype was seen at least ten times. The rearrangement uses TRBV20-1 and TRBJ2-3; D gene uncertain. The germline V gene encodes CDR1 DFQATT and CDR2 SNEGSKA (reference sequence). Trimming stripped 3 bases from V and 3 bases from J, with 13 bases between. The CDR3 has 14 residues. CDR3 loop: CSASRWERTDTQYF. For the CDR3, the DNA is TGCAGTGCTAGTCGGTGGGAAAGGACAGATACGCAGTATTTT.

This clonotype was counted many times. The chain employs TRBV11-1 and TRBJ2-7, with TRBD1 matching 8 bases. V was clipped by 7 bases and J by 6 bases; unmatched bases: 17. The CDR3 extends over 16 amino acids. In germline, CDR1 is SGHAT, CDR2 FQDESV (reference sequence). This CDR3 is CASKAAGTGSSGEQYF. The CDR3 DNA is TGTGCCAGCAAGGCGGCCGGGACAGGAAGCTCGGGCGAGCAGTACTTC.

This clonotype came up many times. The rearrangement links TRBV2 to TRBJ2-5, with TRBD2 matching over 7 bases. The V segment lost 4 bases and the J segment 0 bases; nucleotides outside the gene matches: 2. Germline assignment: CDR1 SNHLY and CDR2 FYNNEI. The CDR3 runs 14 residues. The CDR3 coding sequence is TGTGCCAGCAGTGTGGGGAGGGACCAAGAGACCCAGTACTTC. It encodes CASSVGRDQETQYF.

This clonotype was detected a few times. This chain uses TRBV12-5 with TRBJ2-7, with D maybe TRBD1 (6 bases). V was shortened by 5 bases and J by 2 bases, with 22 bases between the two germline ends. The CDR3 is 17 residues long. Germline CDR1 and CDR2: LGHNT and FRNRAP. For the CDR3, the DNA is TGTGCTAGTGGTCTTCCGGGACACGGGTCGGGGACCTACGAGCAGTACTTC. Translated, it gives CASGLPGHGSGTYEQYF.

This clonotype occurred many times. This rearrangement joins TRBV5-1 to TRBJ2-3; TRBD2 agrees at 14 bases. The J segment lost 4 bases and the V segment lost 4 bases, leaving 5 bases of the junction unmatched. This CDR3 comprises 16 residues. CDR1 is SGHRS and CDR2 is YFSETQ in the germline V gene. The CDR3 loop reads CASSVGLAGAADTQYF. For the CDR3, the DNA is TGCGCCAGCAGCGTGGGACTAGCGGGAGCAGCAGATACGCAGTATTTT.

This clonotype showed up many times. This rearrangement joins TRBV20-1 to TRBJ2-7; 13 bases align to TRBD2. Germline V gene sequence: CDR1 DFQATT, CDR2 SNEGSKA (reference sequence). The CDR3 runs 14 residues. Trimming cost V 5 bases and J 2 bases; bases outside gene matches: 3. CDR3 in amino acids: CSAVTSGRAYEQYF. The DNA of the CDR3 is TGCAGTGCTGTTACTAGCGGGAGGGCCTACGAGCAGTACTTC.

The chain has TRBV5-5 and TRBJ1-4, with 9 bases lining up with TRBD1. The V segment lost 1 base and the J segment 8 bases; nucleotides outside the gene matches: 3. The CDR3 loop spans 14 amino acids. CDR1 and CDR2 (germline): SGHKS, YYEKEE (reference sequence). CDR3 residues: CASSLTGGWEKLFF. For the CDR3, the DNA is TGTGCCAGCAGCTTGACAGGGGGCTGGGAAAAACTGTTTTTT.

This clonotype has a count of ten or more. The V gene is TRBV7-9, the J gene TRBJ2-3; a possible D gene is TRBD1 (6 bases). This CDR3 has 16 amino acids. CDR1 and CDR2 (germline): SEHNR, FQNEAQ (reference sequence). V dropped 1 base and J dropped 1 base, with 12 bases sitting between them. The CDR3 sequence: CASSLGGTLRTDTQYF. The CDR3 nucleotides read TGTGCCAGCAGCTTAGGAGGGACACTCCGCACAGATACGCAGTATTTT.

There are many counts of this clonotype. The rearrangement joins TRBV27 to TRBJ2-7, with no clear D. The CDR3 is made up of 11 amino acids. The V gene's germline CDR1 is MNHEY and CDR2 SMNVEV (reference sequence). Trimming took off 6 bases at V and 5 bases at J, with 8 bases between the two ends. CDR3: CASSRADEQYF. The CDR3 bases are TGTGCCAGCAGCCGGGCAGACGAGCAGTACTTC.

The sample holds many counts of this clonotype. The chain is built from TRBV11-2 and TRBJ2-4, with unresolved D. This CDR3 spans 13 amino acids. V was cut by 0 bases and J by 9 bases, with 9 bases left in between. Germline CDR1 and CDR2: SGHAT and FQNNGV. CDR3 coding DNA: TGTGCCAGCAGCTTAGATCCCTCAGGCATTCAGTACTTC. This encodes CASSLDPSGIQYF. Looking up the rest from reference TRBV11-2 and TRBJ2-4 gives the full variable domain: EAGVAQSPRYKIIEKRQSVAFWCNPISGHATLYWYQQILGQGPKLLIQFQNNGVVDDSQLPKDRFSAERLKGVDSTLKIQPAKLEDSAVYLCASSLDPSGIQYFGAGTRLSVL.

This clonotype was observed a few times. CDR3 protein: CASSSPSGTGELFF. In nucleotides, the CDR3 is TGCGCCAGCAGCTCCCCTAGCGGCACCGGGGAGCTGTTTTTT. The gene calls are TRBV5-1 and TRBJ2-2; 7 bases fit TRBD2. V gave up 3 bases and J gave up 4 bases; unmatched junction bases: 3. The CDR3 runs to 14 residues. Germline CDR1 and CDR2: SGHRS and YFSETQ.

Ten or more counts support this clonotype. The J gene is TRBJ1-5, the V gene TRBV6-2 or TRBV6-3; D call uncertain. Germline V gene sequence: CDR1 MNHEY, CDR2 SVGEGT. Trimming removed 0 bases at V and 4 bases at J, with 7 bases between. The CDR3 length is 14 residues. CDR3 protein: CASSYSIGNQPQHF. The DNA of the CDR3 is TGTGCCAGCAGTTACTCGATAGGGAATCAGCCCCAGCATTTT.

The gene calls are TRBV20-1 and TRBJ1-4; no definite D call. Germline CDR1 DFQATT, CDR2 SNEGSKA (reference sequence). This CDR3 contains 13 residues. The CDR3 DNA follows: TGCAGCGCGGAGGGTTCAACTAATGAAAAACTGTTTTTT. It encodes CSAEGSTNEKLFF.

There are many counts of this clonotype. The CDR3 protein is CAIKNSGGDEQYF. DNA for the CDR3: TGTGCCATCAAAAACTCGGGAGGAGACGAGCAGTACTTC. This rearrangement joins TRBV10-3 to TRBJ2-7; 7 bases line up with TRBD2. V trimming: 7 bases; J trimming: 5 bases; junction bases outside the gene matches: 8. The CDR3 has 13 residues. Germline loops: CDR1 ENHRY, CDR2 SYGVKD.

This clonotype appeared many times. This rearrangement joins TRBV27 to TRBJ2-1, with 9 bases that match TRBD2. Per the germline V gene, CDR1 is MNHEY and CDR2 is SMNVEV (reference sequence). The J segment lost 6 bases and the V segment lost 7 bases, leaving 10 bases of the junction unmatched. The length of the CDR3 is 15 residues. The CDR3: CASTPIAGVGNEQFF. The CDR3 nucleotides are TGTGCCAGCACGCCAATAGCGGGAGTCGGCAATGAGCAGTTCTTC.

The chain links TRBV30 to TRBJ2-1; the D gene is possibly TRBD1 (5 bases). The germline CDR1 and CDR2 sequences are GTSNPN and SVGIG (reference sequence). The CDR3 is made up of 14 amino acids. Trimming cost V 0 bases and J 2 bases, with 8 bases left between them. CDR3 residues: CAWSVPGPYNEQFF. For the CDR3, the DNA is TGTGCCTGGAGTGTTCCAGGGCCCTACAATGAGCAGTTCTTC.

This clonotype occurred many times. The V and J genes are TRBV3-1 and TRBJ2-1; 16 positions match TRBD2. V lost 2 bases, J lost 5 bases, and 6 bases stayed unmatched. Germline V gives CDR1 LGHDT, CDR2 YNNKEL (reference sequence). This CDR3 is built from 18 residues. This chain's CDR3 is CASSQSRGLAGGHNEQFF. CDR3 nucleotide sequence: TGTGCCAGCAGCCAAAGTCGGGGACTAGCGGGAGGGCACAATGAGCAGTTCTTC.

This clonotype was observed at least ten times. The chain has TRBV28 and TRBJ2-7, with D possibly being TRBD1 (6 bases). CDR1 is MDHEN and CDR2 is SYDVKM in the germline V gene. V gave up 6 bases and J gave up 2 bases, with 17 bases separating them. The CDR3 is 15 amino acids. CDR3 residues: CASRQPRGLTYEQYF. In DNA form, the CDR3 reads TGTGCCAGCAGGCAGCCCAGGGGCCTCACCTACGAGCAGTACTTC.